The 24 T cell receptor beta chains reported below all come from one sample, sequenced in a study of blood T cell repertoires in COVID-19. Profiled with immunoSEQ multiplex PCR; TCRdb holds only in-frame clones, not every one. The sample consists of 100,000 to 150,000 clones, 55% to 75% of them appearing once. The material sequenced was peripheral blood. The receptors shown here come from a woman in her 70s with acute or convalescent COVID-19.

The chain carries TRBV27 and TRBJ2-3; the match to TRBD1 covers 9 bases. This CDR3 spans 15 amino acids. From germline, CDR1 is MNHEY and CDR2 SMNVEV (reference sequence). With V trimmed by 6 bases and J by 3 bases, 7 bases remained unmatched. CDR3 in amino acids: CASRAGTGITDTQYF. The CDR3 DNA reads TGTGCCAGCAGGGCCGGGACAGGGATTACAGATACGCAGTATTTT.

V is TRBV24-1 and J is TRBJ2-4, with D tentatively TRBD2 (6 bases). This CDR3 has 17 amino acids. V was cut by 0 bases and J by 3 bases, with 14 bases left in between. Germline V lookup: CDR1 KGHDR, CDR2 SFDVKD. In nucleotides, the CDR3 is TGTGCCACCAGTGATTTGCGGCCGGAGGGGAACAAAAACATTCAGTACTTC. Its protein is CATSDLRPEGNKNIQYF.

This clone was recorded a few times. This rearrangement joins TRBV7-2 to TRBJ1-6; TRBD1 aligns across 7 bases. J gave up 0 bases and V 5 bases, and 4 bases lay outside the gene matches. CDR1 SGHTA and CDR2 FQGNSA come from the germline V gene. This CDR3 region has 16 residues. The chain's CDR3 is CASSLGQSSYNSPLHF. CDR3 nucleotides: TGTGCCAGCAGCCTGGGACAGAGCTCCTATAATTCACCCCTCCACTTT. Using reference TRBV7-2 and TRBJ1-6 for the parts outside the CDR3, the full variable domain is GAGVSQSPSNKVTEKGKDVELRCDPISGHTALYWYRQSLGQGLEFLIYFQGNSAPDKSGLPSDRFSAERTGGSVSTLTIQRTQQEDSAVYLCASSLGQSSYNSPLHFGNGTRLTVT.

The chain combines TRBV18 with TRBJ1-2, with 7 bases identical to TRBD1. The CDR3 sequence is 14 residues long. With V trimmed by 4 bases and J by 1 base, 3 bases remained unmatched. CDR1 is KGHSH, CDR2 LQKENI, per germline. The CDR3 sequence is CASSQGQLNYGYTF. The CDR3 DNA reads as TGTGCCAGCTCACAGGGACAGCTTAACTATGGCTACACCTTC.

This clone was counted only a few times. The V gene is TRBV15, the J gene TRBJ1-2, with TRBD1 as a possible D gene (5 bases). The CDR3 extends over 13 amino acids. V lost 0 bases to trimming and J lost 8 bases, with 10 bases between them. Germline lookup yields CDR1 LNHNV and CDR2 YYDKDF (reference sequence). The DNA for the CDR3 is TGTGCCACCAGCAGAGACAGCGCAGGGGGCTACACCTTC. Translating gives CATSRDSAGGYTF.

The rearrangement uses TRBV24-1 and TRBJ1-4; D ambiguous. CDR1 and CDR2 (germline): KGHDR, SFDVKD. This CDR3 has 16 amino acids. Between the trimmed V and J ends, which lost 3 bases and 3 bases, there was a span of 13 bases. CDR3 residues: CATSDATQRPNEKLFF. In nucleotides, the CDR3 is TGTGCCACCAGTGATGCAACACAGCGGCCTAATGAAAAACTGTTTTTT.

The CDR3 sequence: CASSYSDSNQPQHF. The CDR3 DNA follows: TGTGCCAGTAGTTACAGTGACAGCAATCAGCCCCAGCATTTT. This chain uses TRBV19 with TRBJ1-5; no clear D. The CDR3 extends over 14 amino acids. Trimming pared 5 bases from V and 1 base from J, leaving 9 bases between. The germline V gene has CDR1 LNHDA and CDR2 SQIVND (reference sequence). Variable domain in full (rest from reference TRBV19 and TRBJ1-5): DGGITQSPKYLFRKEGQNVTLSCEQNLNHDAMYWYRQDPGQGLRLIYYSQIVNDFQKGDIAEGYSVSREKKESFPLTVTSAQKNPTAFYLCASSYSDSNQPQHFGDGTRLSIL.

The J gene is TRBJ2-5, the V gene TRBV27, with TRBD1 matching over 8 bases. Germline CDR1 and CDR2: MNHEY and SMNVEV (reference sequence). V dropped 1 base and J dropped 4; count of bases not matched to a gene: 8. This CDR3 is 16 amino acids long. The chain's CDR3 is CASSLLTDRVRETQYF. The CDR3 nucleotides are TGTGCCAGCAGTTTATTAACGGACAGGGTGAGAGAGACCCAGTACTTC.

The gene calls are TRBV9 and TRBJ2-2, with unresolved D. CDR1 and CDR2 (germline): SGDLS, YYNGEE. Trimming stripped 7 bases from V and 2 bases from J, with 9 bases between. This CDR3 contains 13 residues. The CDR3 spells CASQVLNTGELFF. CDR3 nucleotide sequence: TGTGCCAGCCAGGTATTAAACACCGGGGAGCTGTTTTTT.

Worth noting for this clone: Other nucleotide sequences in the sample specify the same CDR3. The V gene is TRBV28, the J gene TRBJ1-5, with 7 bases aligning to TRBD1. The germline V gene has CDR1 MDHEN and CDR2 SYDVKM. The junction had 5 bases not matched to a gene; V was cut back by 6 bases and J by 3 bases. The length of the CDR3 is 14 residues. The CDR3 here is CASRLGQVNQPQHF. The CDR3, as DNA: TGTGCCAGCAGGCTCGGACAGGTCAATCAGCCCCAGCATTTT.

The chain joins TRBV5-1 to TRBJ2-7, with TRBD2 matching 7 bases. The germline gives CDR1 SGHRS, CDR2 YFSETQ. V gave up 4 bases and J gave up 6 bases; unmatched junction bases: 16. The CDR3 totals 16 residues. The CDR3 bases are TGCGCCAGCAGCCCCGCGGTAGGCGGGGGACCGACCGAGCAGTACTTC. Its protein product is CASSPAVGGGPTEQYF.

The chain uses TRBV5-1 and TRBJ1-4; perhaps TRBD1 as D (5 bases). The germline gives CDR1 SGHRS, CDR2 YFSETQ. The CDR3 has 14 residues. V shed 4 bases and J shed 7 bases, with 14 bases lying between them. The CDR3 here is CASSPDSVREKLFF. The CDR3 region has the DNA TGCGCCAGCAGCCCTGACAGTGTTCGTGAAAAACTGTTTTTT.

The CDR3 nucleotides are TGTGCCAGCAGCCACCGAAGGGAGGGGACGTATGGCTACACCTTC. Translating it yields CASSHRREGTYGYTF. This chain connects TRBV4-2 to TRBJ1-2, with D tentatively TRBD1 (5 bases). The CDR3 runs 15 residues. Trimming removed 3 bases at V and 5 bases at J, with 16 bases between. The germline gives CDR1 LGHNA, CDR2 YNFKEQ.

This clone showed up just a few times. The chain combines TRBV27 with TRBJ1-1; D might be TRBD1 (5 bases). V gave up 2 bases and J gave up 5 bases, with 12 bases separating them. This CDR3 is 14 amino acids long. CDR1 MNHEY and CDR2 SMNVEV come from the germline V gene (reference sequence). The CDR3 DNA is TGTGCCAGCAGTTTACAGGGAAGAGGTACTGAAGCTTTCTTT. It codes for CASSLQGRGTEAFF.

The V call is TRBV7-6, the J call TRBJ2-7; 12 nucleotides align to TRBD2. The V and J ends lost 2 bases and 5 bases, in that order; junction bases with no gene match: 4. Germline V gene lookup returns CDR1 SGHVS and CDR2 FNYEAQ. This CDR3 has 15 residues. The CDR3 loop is CASSLSLAGGHEQYF. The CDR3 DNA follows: TGTGCCAGCAGCTTATCACTAGCGGGGGGCCACGAGCAGTACTTC.

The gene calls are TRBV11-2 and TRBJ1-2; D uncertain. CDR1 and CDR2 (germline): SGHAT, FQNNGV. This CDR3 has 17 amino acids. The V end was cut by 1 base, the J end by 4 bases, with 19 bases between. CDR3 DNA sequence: TGTGCCAGCAGCTTAGGCCTAAGAGGTGACCTTGGCTATGGCTACACCTTC. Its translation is CASSLGLRGDLGYGYTF.

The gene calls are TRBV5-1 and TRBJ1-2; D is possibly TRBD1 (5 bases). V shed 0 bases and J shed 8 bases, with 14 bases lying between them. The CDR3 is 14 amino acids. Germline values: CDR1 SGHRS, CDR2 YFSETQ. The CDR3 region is CASSLGVRGSGYTF. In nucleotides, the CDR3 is TGCGCCAGCAGCTTGGGTGTTAGGGGATCGGGCTACACCTTC.

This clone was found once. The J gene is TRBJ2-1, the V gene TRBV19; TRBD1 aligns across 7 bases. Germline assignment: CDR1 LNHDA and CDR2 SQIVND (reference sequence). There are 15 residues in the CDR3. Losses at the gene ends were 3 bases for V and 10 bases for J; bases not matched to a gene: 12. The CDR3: CASSMTGFPREEQFF. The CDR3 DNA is TGTGCCAGTAGTATGACAGGGTTCCCGAGAGAGGAGCAGTTCTTC.

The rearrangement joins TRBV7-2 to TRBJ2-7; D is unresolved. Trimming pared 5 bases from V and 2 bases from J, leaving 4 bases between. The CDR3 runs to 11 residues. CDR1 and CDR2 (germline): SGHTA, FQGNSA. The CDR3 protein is CASSRAYEQYF. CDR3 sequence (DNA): TGTGCCAGCAGCCGGGCCTACGAGCAGTACTTC.

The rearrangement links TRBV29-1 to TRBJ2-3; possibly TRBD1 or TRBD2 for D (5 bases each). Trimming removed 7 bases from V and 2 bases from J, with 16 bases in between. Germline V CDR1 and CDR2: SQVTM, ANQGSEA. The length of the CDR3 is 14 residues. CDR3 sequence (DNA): TGCAGCGGGGGCGGGCAGGGTAACACAGATACGCAGTATTTT. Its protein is CSGGGQGNTDTQYF.

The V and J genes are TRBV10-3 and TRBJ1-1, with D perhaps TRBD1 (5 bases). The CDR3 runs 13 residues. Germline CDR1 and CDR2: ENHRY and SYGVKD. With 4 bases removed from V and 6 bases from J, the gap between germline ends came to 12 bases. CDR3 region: CAISGKAGAEAFF. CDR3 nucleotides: TGTGCCATCAGTGGCAAGGCGGGGGCTGAAGCTTTCTTT.

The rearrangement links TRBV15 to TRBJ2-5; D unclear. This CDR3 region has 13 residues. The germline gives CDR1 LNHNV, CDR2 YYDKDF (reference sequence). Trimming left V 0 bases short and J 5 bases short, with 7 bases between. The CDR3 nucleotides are TGTGCCACCAGCAGAGATCGAGTGGAGACCCAGTACTTC. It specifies CATSRDRVETQYF.

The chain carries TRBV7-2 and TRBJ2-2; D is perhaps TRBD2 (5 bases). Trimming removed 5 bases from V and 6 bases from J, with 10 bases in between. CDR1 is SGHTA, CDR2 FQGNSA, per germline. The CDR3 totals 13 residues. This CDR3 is CASSLDGAGELFF. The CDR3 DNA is TGTGCCAGCAGCCTTGACGGGGCCGGGGAGCTGTTTTTT.

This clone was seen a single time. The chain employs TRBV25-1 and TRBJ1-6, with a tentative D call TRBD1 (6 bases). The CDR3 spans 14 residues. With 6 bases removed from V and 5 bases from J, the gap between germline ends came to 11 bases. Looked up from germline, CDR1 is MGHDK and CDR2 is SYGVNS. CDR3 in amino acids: CASRAAGDNSPLHF. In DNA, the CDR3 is TGTGCCAGCAGAGCGGCAGGGGATAATTCACCCCTCCACTTT.